This record covers a single T cell receptor (beta chain). Its cognate antigen is unknown. These data originate in a study of cytomegalovirus exposure and HLA in healthy donors. Across the whole study: The 120 or so validation repertoires were reported in a later analysis to have been generated on the same platform as the approximately 700 first-cohort repertoires. General study findings and limits: The authors listed some 150 TCR beta chains as cytomegalovirus-associated. In vitro data verified a few CMV-associated chains as specific for CMV antigens.

The germline V and J ends were trimmed by 3 bases and 8 bases, with 21 bases remaining between them. This CDR3 contains 16 residues. The germline V gene has CDR1 SGHNT and CDR2 YYREEE (reference sequence). Method: immunoSEQ multiplex PCR; TCRdb's copy keeps in-frame clones and lacks some. The sample lists approximately 160,000 clones, 86% occurring once. The specimen sequenced was PBMCs. The chain links TRBV5-4 to TRBJ2-1; D is unclear. The source of this sequence is a woman in her 30s in good health and CMV-seronegative. CDR3 bases: TGTGCCAGCAGCTCTCTACATGGAGCTTCGGGCGATGAGCAGTTCTTC. It encodes CASSSLHGASGDEQFF.